These 3 T cell receptor beta chains came from one sample sequenced in a study of vaccination effects on CD4 cells after COVID-19 (dated 2022 in TCRdb). The ViraFEST assay stimulated PBMC with viral peptide pools and then used TCR sequencing to identify antigen-specific CD4+ T cell clonotypes by expansion. After more than nine days of culture, CD4+ T cells were isolated with the EasySep CD4+ T cell isolation kit. None of the healthy vaccine recipients had a prior SARS-CoV-2 infection, which was confirmed by nucleocapsid antibody tests that came back negative both before and after vaccination. Their recognized antigens are unknown. Library preparation used the immunoSEQ multiplex PCR assay. Here the immuneACCESS table is served through TCRdb, limited to in-frame sequences with V and J called. Missing clones are a known gap in these copies; in checked studies unresolved V genes cover under half, and the rest lacks a known reason. The sample profile shows about 73,000 clones; around 78% of them were found once. The ten largest clones add up to more than 9% of the sample.

The specimen comprised CD4+ T cells from PBMCs cultured with SARS-CoV-2 spike peptides, sampled before COVID-19 vaccination. Interpreted using the paper, the cell subset or site label stands for: SARS-CoV-2 spike overlapping peptide pool stimulation. These receptors came from a human donor who received a COVID-19 vaccine.

DNA for the CDR3: TGTGCCAGCAGTTCGGCCGGGACTAGCGGGGGGTCCTACAATGAGCAGTTCTTC. It encodes CASSSAGTSGGSYNEQFF. The V gene is TRBV28, the J gene TRBJ2-1; 15 nucleotides match TRBD2. Germline loops: CDR1 MDHEN, CDR2 SYDVKM. Trimming at V came to 4 bases and at J to 1 base, leaving 5 bases not matched to a gene. CDR3 length equals 18 residues.

This clone was counted a few times. The chain recombines TRBV6-1 with TRBJ1-6, with TRBD1 matching over 7 bases. Germline CDR1 reads MNHNS; CDR2 reads SASEGT. This CDR3 has 13 amino acids. V lost 2 bases, J lost 12 bases, and 4 bases stayed unmatched. CDR3 protein: CASSEQGVVPLHF. CDR3 nucleotides: TGTGCCAGCAGTGAACAGGGGGTAGTACCCCTCCACTTT.

The rearrangement links TRBV2 to TRBJ2-2; D might be TRBD2 (6 bases). Between the trimmed V and J ends, which lost 6 bases and 0 bases, there was a span of 11 bases. Germline CDR1 and CDR2: SNHLY and FYNNEI. This CDR3 region has 15 residues. CDR3 sequence: CASRVERANTGELFF. The CDR3 DNA is TGTGCCAGCAGAGTAGAGCGGGCGAACACCGGGGAGCTGTTTTTT.